The clone carrying this TCR beta chain was counted a few times. Alongside a J-beta primer mix, a sample-barcoded 5' primer served in a second PCR lasting roughly 6 to 11 cycles. Each cDNA molecule carried a tag from a template-switch adaptor that contained 12 random nucleotides. TCRdb itself ran the 5' RACE reads through MiXCR, one entry per CDR3 protein. Of under 2,000,000 distinct CDR3 sequences listed, roughly 50% are singletons. This specimen belongs to a study of blood T cells in healthy people across ages. The CDR3 sequence is 15 residues long. The V gene's germline CDR1 is SGHNT and CDR2 YYREEE (reference sequence). The trim removed 2 bases at V and 5 bases at J, leaving 3 bases unmatched. Donors ranged from roughly 6 to 90 years old and were healthy Caucasians in Russia. Each sample gave at least 7 million isolated PBMCs. A minimum of 6 micrograms of total RNA was extracted per sample.

This clonotype originated in a woman aged 40 to 49 in good health. Sequencing was performed on blood. This chain connects TRBV5-4 to TRBJ2-1; 11 bases line up with TRBD2. The CDR3 reads CASSLLAGEHNEQFF. CDR3 in DNA: TGTGCCAGCAGCTTACTAGCGGGGGAACACAATGAGCAGTTCTTC.